This T cell receptor (beta chain) was found in a study of T cell repertoires in cytomegalovirus infection. Whole-study context: Well-studied HLA-B-restricted epitopes and recently identified HLA-C-restricted epitopes of CMV were both used in the study. Shared public TCR beta signatures pointed to both CMV infection and a matching HLA type.

This clonotype has only a few counts. The target antigen is unknown. The germline gives CDR1 MNHEY, CDR2 SVGEGT. The trim removed 2 bases at V and 0 bases at J, leaving 11 bases unmatched. The CDR3 is made up of 20 amino acids. One entry per CDR3 protein, called by TCRdb with MiXCR from the reads. The sample includes approximately 110,000 distinct CDR3 sequences, 30% of them seen just once. The sample in question was CD8+ T cells from cultured PBMCs, obtained from culture after CMV antigen stimulation. J is TRBJ2-1 and V is TRBV6-2 or TRBV6-3, with TRBD2 matching 12 bases. The sequence was collected from a human donor in good health (CMV status not recorded). Some clones in this sample may be carry-over from other donors' samples. As DNA, the CDR3 is TGTGCCAGCAGTTACCCCTCGGGACTAGCGGGCTCTGCCTCCTACAATGAGCAGTTCTTC. Translation gives CASSYPSGLAGSASYNEQFF.